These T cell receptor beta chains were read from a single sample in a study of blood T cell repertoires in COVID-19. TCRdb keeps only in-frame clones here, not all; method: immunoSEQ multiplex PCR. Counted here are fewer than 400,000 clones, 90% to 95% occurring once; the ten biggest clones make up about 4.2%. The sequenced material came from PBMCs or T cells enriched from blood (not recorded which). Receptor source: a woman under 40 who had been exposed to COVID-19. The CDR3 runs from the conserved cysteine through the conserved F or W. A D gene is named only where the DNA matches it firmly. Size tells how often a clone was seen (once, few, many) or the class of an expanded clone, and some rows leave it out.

CAATVGTGGLSGNTIYF TGTGCCGCCACTGTAGGGACAGGGGGTTTATCTGGAAACACCATATATTTT TRBD1 TRBJ1-3 - TRBV24-1
CASSLGQIEAFF TGTGCCAGCAGCCTGGGACAGATTGAAGCTTTCTTT TRBD1 TRBJ1-1 - TRBV5-6
CASSPTHVLAGGQETQYF TGCGCCAGCAGCCCTACCCACGTACTAGCGGGGGGGCAAGAGACCCAGTACTTC TRBD2 TRBJ2-5 few TRBV5-1
CASSQDSLRLGNSPLHF TGTGCCAGCAGCCAAGATTCACTCCGACTCGGGAATTCACCCCTCCACTTT - TRBJ1-6 - TRBV3-1/TRBV3-2
CASRTGQGGWYGYTF TGTGCCAGCCGCACCGGACAGGGTGGTTGGTATGGCTACACCTTC TRBD1 TRBJ1-2 - TRBV5-6
CASGMRDTIEAFF TGTGCCAGCGGAATGAGGGATACCATTGAAGCTTTCTTT - TRBJ1-1 - TRBV2
CATSRRQGGQETQYF TGTGCCACCAGCAGACGACAGGGCGGACAAGAGACCCAGTACTTC TRBD1 TRBJ2-5 few TRBV15
CASSLVGAGEGYTF TGCGCCAGCAGCTTGGTAGGGGCAGGGGAAGGCTACACCTTC - TRBJ1-2 few TRBV5-1
CASSPQGAVTEAFF TGTGCCAGCTCACCACAGGGGGCAGTCACTGAAGCTTTCTTT TRBD1 TRBJ1-1 once TRBV18
CASSDLAGATDTQYF TGTGCCAGCAGCGACTTAGCGGGGGCCACAGATACGCAGTATTTT TRBD2 TRBJ2-3 few TRBV6-5
CASNSPPLDSGLGNEQFF TGTGCCAGTAACTCCCCCCCCCTGGACAGCGGTTTAGGGAATGAGCAGTTCTTC - TRBJ2-1 - TRBV19
CASIVQLGRELNQPQHF TGTGCCAGTATCGTCCAGCTCGGGAGGGAGCTCAATCAGCCCCAGCATTTT - TRBJ1-5 - TRBV6-4
CASSQGTSGGANSYNEQFF TGTGCCAGCAGCCAAGGGACTAGCGGGGGTGCGAACTCCTACAATGAGCAGTTCTTC TRBD2 TRBJ2-1 - TRBV14
CASRVQGTDTQYF TGTGCCAGCAGGGTGCAGGGTACAGATACGCAGTATTTT - TRBJ2-3 - TRBV27
CASSPRGVGEQYF TGTGCCAGCAGCCCCAGGGGGGTGGGCGAGCAGTACTTC - TRBJ2-7 - TRBV5-8
CASSLYGTDTQYF TGTGCCAGCAGCTTATATGGCACAGATACGCAGTATTTT - TRBJ2-3 once TRBV7-3
CASSQDPLGTGFGYTF TGTGCCAGCAGCCAAGACCCGCTGGGGACAGGGTTTGGCTACACCTTC TRBD1 TRBJ1-2 - TRBV3-1/TRBV3-2
CASSLGTLTGNTIYF TGCGCCAGCAGCCTTGGGACTTTGACTGGAAACACCATATATTTT - TRBJ1-3 - TRBV5-1
CASSLVRGQPQHF TGTGCCAGCAGTTTAGTTCGGGGTCAGCCCCAGCATTTT - TRBJ1-5 - TRBV12-3/TRBV12-4
CASSSGTGADTQYF TGTGCCAGCAGCTCCGGGACAGGGGCAGATACGCAGTATTTT TRBD1 TRBJ2-3 - TRBV7-6
CASSHASERGGTGELFF TGCGCCAGCAGCCACGCCTCGGAACGGGGGGGCACCGGGGAGCTGTTTTTT TRBD2 TRBJ2-2 - TRBV4-3
CASSLGAINQPQHF TGTGCCAGCAGCTTAGGGGCGATAAATCAGCCCCAGCATTTT - TRBJ1-5 - TRBV11-2
CASSTGHYEQYF TGTGCCAGTAGTACGGGACACTACGAGCAGTACTTC - TRBJ2-7 - TRBV19
CASSSVWDYEQYF TGTGCCAGCTCTAGCGTTTGGGACTACGAGCAGTACTTC - TRBJ2-7 - TRBV2
CASSWTGREKLFF TGCGCCAGCAGCTGGACAGGGCGTGAAAAACTGTTTTTT TRBD1 TRBJ1-4 - TRBV5-1
CASSTGTGWSSYEQYF TGTGCCAGCAGTACCGGGACAGGTTGGAGCTCCTACGAGCAGTACTTC TRBD1 TRBJ2-7 - TRBV7-8
CASSEQGRPYNSPLHF TGTGCCAGCAGCGAACAGGGTCGCCCCTATAATTCACCCCTCCACTTT - TRBJ1-6 - TRBV7-3
CAIRKQGARGTDTQYF TGTGCCATCAGGAAACAGGGGGCTAGGGGCACAGATACGCAGTATTTT TRBD1 TRBJ2-3 - TRBV10-3
CASSPRDSPWWEQYF TGTGCCAGCAGCCCAAGGGACTCGCCTTGGTGGGAGCAGTACTTC - TRBJ2-7 - TRBV7-9
CAKGRGPDGYTF TGTGCCAAGGGGCGGGGGCCGGATGGCTACACCTTC - TRBJ1-2 - TRBV13
CASSHTGYEQYF TGTGCCAGCAGCCACACAGGCTACGAGCAGTACTTC - TRBJ2-7 - TRBV3-1/TRBV3-2
CASSVGQGNYGYTF TGTGCCAGCAGCGTCGGGCAGGGTAACTATGGCTACACCTTC - TRBJ1-2 once TRBV9
CASSFVSTGQGVYGYTF TGTGCCAGCAGTTTCGTTAGCACCGGACAGGGGGTGTATGGCTACACCTTC TRBD1 TRBJ1-2 - TRBV28
CAISESGGGLNSPLHF TGTGCCATCAGTGAGTCCGGCGGAGGGCTGAATTCACCCCTCCACTTT - TRBJ1-6 - TRBV10-3
CASSRDSATNEKLFF TGTGCCAGCAGTCGGGACAGTGCAACTAATGAAAAACTGTTTTTT TRBD1 TRBJ1-4 - TRBV2
CASSPWLDINSPLHF TGTGCCAGCAGCCCTTGGTTGGACATAAATTCACCCCTCCACTTT - TRBJ1-6 few TRBV7-2
CATTEGTGGGYEQYF TGTGCCACCACGGAGGGGACAGGGGGCGGTTACGAGCAGTACTTC TRBD1 TRBJ2-7 - TRBV6-5
CASSLHAPGGGQGHSYEQYF TGTGCCAGCTCACTACATGCCCCGGGAGGGGGACAGGGTCACTCCTACGAGCAGTACTTC - TRBJ2-7 - TRBV18
CASSQGHRGRGGELFF TGCGCCAGCAGCCAAGGGCACAGGGGAAGGGGCGGGGAGCTGTTTTTT TRBD1 TRBJ2-2 - TRBV4-1
CASSPGETQYF TGTGCCAGCAGCCCCGGGGAGACCCAGTACTTC - TRBJ2-5 once TRBV11-2
CASNGGWTNEKLFF TGTGCCAGTAACGGCGGCTGGACTAATGAAAAACTGTTTTTT - TRBJ1-4 - TRBV19
CASTGTGDNYGYTF TGTGCCAGTACCGGGACAGGGGATAACTATGGCTACACCTTC TRBD1 TRBJ1-2 - TRBV19
CASSQVAGALEKLFF TGCGCCAGCAGCCAAGTGGCGGGGGCGCTTGAAAAACTGTTTTTT - TRBJ1-4 - TRBV4-1
CASSLAGSGVSYNEQFF TGCGCCAGCAGCTTGGCAGGTAGCGGGGTCTCCTACAATGAGCAGTTCTTC TRBD2 TRBJ2-1 once TRBV5-1
CASSLESADLNTEAFF TGCGCCAGCAGCTTGGAGTCGGCGGACTTGAACACTGAAGCTTTCTTT - TRBJ1-1 - TRBV5-1
CASSPGGGNYGYTF TGTGCCAGCAGCCCAGGGGGCGGAAACTATGGCTACACCTTC TRBD1 TRBJ1-2 - TRBV14
CASSLSLASYEQYF TGTGCCAGCAGCCTGAGCCTAGCCTCCTACGAGCAGTACTTC - TRBJ2-7 - TRBV5-4
CSANDPGLAGATDTQYF TGCAGTGCTAATGACCCGGGACTAGCGGGGGCGACGGATACGCAGTATTTT TRBD2 TRBJ2-3 - TRBV20-1
CATSSEVANEQFF TGTGCCACCAGTAGCGAAGTGGCCAATGAGCAGTTCTTC - TRBJ2-1 - TRBV24-1
CASSFASSYNEQFF TGTGCCAGCAGCTTTGCTAGCTCCTACAATGAGCAGTTCTTC - TRBJ2-1 once TRBV11-2
CASQTKRSGAVYNEQFF TGTGCCAGCCAGACGAAAAGGAGCGGGGCCGTCTACAATGAGCAGTTCTTC TRBD2 TRBJ2-1 - TRBV3-1/TRBV3-2
CASSFSAGVNEKLFF TGCGCCAGCAGCTTTTCCGCAGGGGTTAATGAAAAACTGTTTTTT - TRBJ1-4 - TRBV5-1
CASSQGGGANYGYTF TGTGCCAGCAGCCAAGGGGGGGGTGCTAACTATGGCTACACCTTC - TRBJ1-2 once TRBV3-1/TRBV3-2
CASSRRFDTTTYSNQPQHF TGCGCCAGCAGCCGGAGGTTCGACACCACAACCTATAGCAATCAGCCCCAGCATTTT - TRBJ1-5 - TRBV5-1
CASSPPYGQGGETQYF TGTGCCAGCTCACCACCATACGGACAGGGGGGGGAGACCCAGTACTTC TRBD1 TRBJ2-5 - TRBV18
CASSSSGTSNEQFF TGTGCCAGCAGTTCTTCCGGGACTAGCAATGAGCAGTTCTTC TRBD2 TRBJ2-1 medium-sized TRBV6-5
CASSRSLNLLNTEAFF TGTGCCAGCAGCCGGTCCCTAAACTTATTGAACACTGAAGCTTTCTTT - TRBJ1-1 - TRBV5-5
CASRPKTGTGANTF TGTGCCAGTAGACCCAAAACCGGGACAGGGGCCAACACCTTC TRBD1 TRBJ1-2 - TRBV19
CASSIGGSRPYNEQFF TGTGCCAGCAGCATCGGGGGGTCGCGCCCCTACAATGAGCAGTTCTTC TRBD2 TRBJ2-1 - TRBV5-6